This entry is about one T cell receptor beta chain. Its target is not known. Here immunoSEQ multiplex PCR was the method, and the copy in TCRdb shows in-frame clones only, minus some. Altogether under 20,000 clones are present, 75% to 90% being singletons, with the ten largest covering 8.4%. The data belong to a study of T cells in localized non-small cell lung cancer. The study's findings and limits: Turning up in adjacent lung were a median 57 of the top 100 tumor clones. The greatest T cell clonality was found in uninvolved adjacent lung (higher than in tumor). Longer overall survival was linked to higher blood T cell density.

Germline assignment: CDR1 KGHSH and CDR2 LQKENI. This CDR3 spans 13 amino acids. The V end was cut by 2 bases, the J end by 6 bases, with 8 bases between. This clonotype was obtained from a man aged 40 to 69 with stage I lung adenocarcinoma. V is TRBV18 and J is TRBJ1-5, with a weak D call TRBD1 (5 bases). Here the sequenced sample was peripheral blood, taken before any cancer treatment. The chain's CDR3 is CASSPEGVQPQHF. CDR3 nucleotide sequence: TGTGCCAGCTCACCAGAAGGGGTTCAGCCCCAGCATTTT. The entire variable domain, with the rest obtained from reference TRBV18 and TRBJ1-5, is as follows: NAGVMQNPRHLVRRRGQEARLRCSPMKGHSHVYWYRQLPEEGLKFMVYLQKENIIDESGMPKERFSAEFPKEGPSILRIQQVVRGDSAAYFCASSPEGVQPQHFGDGTRLSIL.